These 4 T cell receptor beta chains came from one sample sequenced in a study of technical replicates of blood from a few donors. Generated by immunoSEQ multiplex PCR, the TCRdb table keeps only in-frame clones and is missing some. The table records roughly 60,000 clones, less than 95% of them present only once. Sample: PBMCs. These TCRs come from a human donor in good health. Some clones in this sample may be carry-over from other donors' samples.

Turning to this clone: This could be a read error, since a much larger clone is one nucleotide away. The sample carries other DNA sequences with the same CDR3. The chain carries TRBV5-1 and TRBJ2-1; 10 positions match TRBD2. V dropped 4 bases and J dropped 4; count of bases not matched to a gene: 2. This CDR3 has 14 residues. Germline values: CDR1 SGHRS, CDR2 YFSETQ. CDR3 DNA: TGCGCCAGCAGCCCAGCGGGGGGGTACAATGAGCAGTTCTTC. Protein sequence: CASSPAGGYNEQFF. Supplemented by reference TRBV5-1 and TRBJ2-1, the full variable domain reads KAGVTQTPRYLIKTRGQQVTLSCSPISGHRSVSWYQQTPGQGLQFLFEYFSETQRNKGNFPGRFSGRQFSNSRSEMNVSTLELGDSALYLCASSPAGGYNEQFFGPGTRLTVL.

CDR3 DNA sequence: TGCGCCAGCAGCCAAGGGCGGGCGGGCGGTTTCGGGGAGCTGTTTTTT. Amino acid sequence: CASSQGRAGGFGELFF. This sequence joins TRBV4-3 and TRBJ2-2; tentatively, D is TRBD2 (5 bases). Germline V gives CDR1 LGHNA, CDR2 YSLEER. The V end was cut by 1 base, the J end by 7 bases, with 16 bases between. CDR3 size: 16 residues.

The chain recombines TRBV5-1 with TRBJ2-5; 7 nucleotides match TRBD2. Unmatched junction bases numbered 11, after V lost 3 bases and J lost 3 bases. Germline loops: CDR1 SGHRS, CDR2 YFSETQ. The CDR3 has 16 residues. The DNA for the CDR3 is TGCGCCAGCAGCTCGCAAATACTAGCGAATAAAGAGACCCAGTACTTC. The encoded protein is CASSSQILANKETQYF. Combining the CDR3 with reference TRBV5-1 and TRBJ2-5 gives the whole variable domain KAGVTQTPRYLIKTRGQQVTLSCSPISGHRSVSWYQQTPGQGLQFLFEYFSETQRNKGNFPGRFSGRQFSNSRSEMNVSTLELGDSALYLCASSSQILANKETQYFGPGTRLLVL.

The chain combines TRBV7-2 with TRBJ2-5, with TRBD1 matching over 7 bases. Germline CDR1 SGHTA, CDR2 FQGNSA. With V trimmed by 3 bases and J by 5 bases, 9 bases remained unmatched. CDR3 length: 15 amino acids. The CDR3 protein is CASSFTDRVWETQYF. In nucleotides, the CDR3 is TGTGCCAGCAGCTTTACCGACAGGGTCTGGGAGACCCAGTACTTC.